The T cell receptor (beta chain) described here comes from a study of blood T cell repertoires in COVID-19. For the study at large: The cDNA or gDNA used as material had been derived from T cells, B-cell-depleted T cells, or PBMCs.

Per the authors' pipeline: Reference gene primer amplification in the assay estimated nucleated cell counts. The repertoire was sequenced with immunoSEQ multiplex PCR; TCRdb's copy has only in-frame clones and lacks some. That table supplies the V and J calls and clone size; D and trimming were determined from the DNA. The sample shows approximately 110,000 clones, 80% to 85% of them seen only once. Trimming took 7 bases from V and 3 from J; bases not matched to a gene: 1. Germline-derived CDR1 and CDR2 are LNHDA and SQIVND (reference sequence). This CDR3 spans 13 amino acids. This receptor was obtained from a woman between 65 and 79 years old with acute or convalescent COVID-19. The sequenced sample consisted of peripheral blood. V usage is TRBV19 and J usage is TRBJ2-3; 10 bases are shared with TRBD2. DNA for the CDR3: TGTGCCAGTACTAGCGGGAGAACAGATACGCAGTATTTT. Its protein product is CASTSGRTDTQYF.